This entry features one TCR beta chain sequence. Its antigen is as yet unknown. This sample stems from a study of long-term antiretroviral therapy in people with HIV. Sequencing relied on immunoSEQ assay v3.0, run at survey level. Assay: immunoSEQ multiplex PCR; the TCRdb copy retains only in-frame clones and omits some. The sample lists 25,000 to 30,000 clones, 93% seen once, with 10% in the top ten. General observations from the study: Versus controls, repertoires in people with HIV had narrower CDR3 length ranges.

This CDR3 contains 16 residues. V was pared by 4 bases and J by 0 bases, with 7 bases of the junction left unmatched. Germline CDR1 reads SGHVS; CDR2 reads FQNEAQ. The specimen was unsorted PBMCs, collected 6.2 years after starting antiretroviral therapy. This sequence originates from a man aged 35 to 55 with HIV. The chain employs TRBV7-8 and TRBJ2-3; 7 bases line up with TRBD2. CDR3 bases: TGTGCCAGCAGCTCCGGACTAGGTCCTAGCACAGATACGCAGTATTTT. Its translation: CASSSGLGPSTDTQYF.